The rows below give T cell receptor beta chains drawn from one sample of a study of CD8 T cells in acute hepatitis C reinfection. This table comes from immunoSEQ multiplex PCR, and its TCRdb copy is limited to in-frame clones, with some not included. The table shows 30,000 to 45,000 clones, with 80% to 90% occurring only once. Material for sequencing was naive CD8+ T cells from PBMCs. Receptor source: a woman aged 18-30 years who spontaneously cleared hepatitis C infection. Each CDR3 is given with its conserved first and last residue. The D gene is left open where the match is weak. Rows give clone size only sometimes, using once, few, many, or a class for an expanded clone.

DNA: TGTGCCAGCAGCTTAGGTGGCAGTCACACTGAAGCTTTCTTT
CDR3: CASSLGGSHTEAFF
D: NA
size: NA
J: TRBJ1-1
V: TRBV7-6

DNA: TGTGCCAGCAGCTTAGTCCCCACAGATACGCAGTATTTT
CDR3: CASSLVPTDTQYF
D: NA
size: NA
J: TRBJ2-3
V: TRBV7-7

DNA: TGTGCCAGCAGCTTGAGCGGGACAGACAATCAGCCCCAGCATTTT
CDR3: CASSLSGTDNQPQHF
D: TRBD1
size: few
J: TRBJ1-5
V: TRBV5-6

DNA: TGTGCCAGCAGTGCCGGCGCCACCCACTCTGGAAACACCATATATTTT
CDR3: CASSAGATHSGNTIYF
D: NA
size: NA
J: TRBJ1-3
V: TRBV2

DNA: TGTGCCAGCACAGACGTAGAGCAGTTCTTC
CDR3: CASTDVEQFF
D: NA
size: NA
J: TRBJ2-1
V: TRBV5-5

DNA: TGTGCCAGTAGTGGGGCGGCGGGTTCCTCCTACGAGCAGTACTTC
CDR3: CASSGAAGSSYEQYF
D: NA
size: few
J: TRBJ2-7
V: TRBV19

DNA: TGTGCCACCAGCAGAGATGTTGGGGGTCCGGACGCGCGTTTTGGAAACACCATATATTTT
CDR3: CATSRDVGGPDARFGNTIYF
D: NA
size: NA
J: TRBJ1-3
V: TRBV15

DNA: TGCAGCGTTCGACTAGCGGGAGTCCGAACCGGGGAGCTGTTTTTT
CDR3: CSVRLAGVRTGELFF
D: TRBD2
size: NA
J: TRBJ2-2
V: TRBV29-1

DNA: TGTGCCAGCAGGGGTTTCGGGAGTCAGTTC
CDR3: CASRGFGSQF
D: NA
size: NA
J: TRBJ2-7
V: TRBV2

DNA: TGTGCCAGCAGCCAGACGGTAGGGGGCGAGAACATTCAGTACTTC
CDR3: CASSQTVGGENIQYF
D: TRBD1
size: NA
J: TRBJ2-4
V: TRBV9

DNA: TGTGCCAGCAGCTACGGCCGGACAGGGGTCGACGAGCAGTACTTC
CDR3: CASSYGRTGVDEQYF
D: TRBD1
size: once
J: TRBJ2-7
V: TRBV11-2

DNA: TGTGCCAGCAGCTTAGGGGACAGGGGGTCCTACGAGCAGTACTTC
CDR3: CASSLGDRGSYEQYF
D: TRBD1
size: NA
J: TRBJ2-7
V: TRBV7-9

DNA: TGTGCCAGCAGCGGGAGGAACGTTCCCAATGAGCAGTTCTTC
CDR3: CASSGRNVPNEQFF
D: TRBD2
size: NA
J: TRBJ2-1
V: TRBV2

DNA: TGTGCCAGCAGCACAGATGAAAAACTGTTTTTT
CDR3: CASSTDEKLFF
D: NA
size: NA
J: TRBJ1-4
V: TRBV13

DNA: TGTGCCAGCAGCTTAGTGCGGGGGATAGAGAGTAAGGGTGAGCAGTTCTTC
CDR3: CASSLVRGIESKGEQFF
D: TRBD2
size: NA
J: TRBJ2-1
V: TRBV7-8

DNA: TGTGCCAGCAGCTTGGTGGACTTCAATGAGCAGTTCTTC
CDR3: CASSLVDFNEQFF
D: NA
size: once
J: TRBJ2-1
V: TRBV7-9